This T cell receptor beta chain was found in a study of blood T cell repertoires in COVID-19. Across the study: Sites in the United States, Italy and Spain provided acute and convalescent COVID-19 samples. Sources were T cells, B-cell-depleted T cells, or PBMCs; the material itself was cDNA or gDNA.

As concerns this clone: An end of the junction differs from the germline gene, which may be a read error.

Per the germline V gene, CDR1 is SSHAT and CDR2 is FNYEAQ (reference sequence). The CDR3 spans 13 residues. Authors' methods: Using reference gene primer amplification, nucleated cell counts were estimated. Libraries were prepared by immunoSEQ multiplex PCR; TCRdb keeps only in-frame clonotypes and omits some of them. V and J calls and clone size are copied from that table; D and trimming were computed from the DNA. The data show fewer than 120,000 clones, about 80% seen once. Input material: peripheral blood. This TCR came from a woman of 80 years or more with active or convalescent COVID-19. The rearrangement links TRBV7-7 to TRBJ2-1; TRBD2 might be the D (5 bases). CDR3 residues: CASSLGLNNEQFF. The CDR3 nucleotides read TGTGCTAGCAGCTTAGGACTGAACAATGAGCAGTTCTTC.